This T cell receptor beta chain was captured by sequencing in a study of blood T cells in healthy people across ages. Primed by a sample-barcoded 5' primer and a J-beta primer mix, a second PCR proceeded for 7 to 11 cycles. Researchers report that a template-switch adaptor with 12 random nucleotides tagged each cDNA molecule. There were at least 3 million CDR3-containing paired-end reads obtained from each sample. TCRdb independently ran MiXCR on the 5' RACE reads; one entry per CDR3 protein. The sample lists around 1.7 million distinct CDR3 sequences, over 25% occurring once. CDR1 is SEHNR, CDR2 FQNEAQ, per germline (reference sequence). The CDR3 runs 12 residues. The V gene lost 0 bases and the J gene lost 8 bases, with 5 bases spanning the gap. In terms of origin and age, donors were healthy Caucasian individuals from Russia aged 6 to 90.

The chain has TRBV7-9 and TRBJ2-1; D is unresolved. The sequence was collected from a woman aged 25 to 39 in good health. Material: blood. The CDR3 sequence is CASSLAIYEQFF. The CDR3 nucleotides read TGTGCCAGCAGCTTAGCCATATATGAGCAGTTCTTC.